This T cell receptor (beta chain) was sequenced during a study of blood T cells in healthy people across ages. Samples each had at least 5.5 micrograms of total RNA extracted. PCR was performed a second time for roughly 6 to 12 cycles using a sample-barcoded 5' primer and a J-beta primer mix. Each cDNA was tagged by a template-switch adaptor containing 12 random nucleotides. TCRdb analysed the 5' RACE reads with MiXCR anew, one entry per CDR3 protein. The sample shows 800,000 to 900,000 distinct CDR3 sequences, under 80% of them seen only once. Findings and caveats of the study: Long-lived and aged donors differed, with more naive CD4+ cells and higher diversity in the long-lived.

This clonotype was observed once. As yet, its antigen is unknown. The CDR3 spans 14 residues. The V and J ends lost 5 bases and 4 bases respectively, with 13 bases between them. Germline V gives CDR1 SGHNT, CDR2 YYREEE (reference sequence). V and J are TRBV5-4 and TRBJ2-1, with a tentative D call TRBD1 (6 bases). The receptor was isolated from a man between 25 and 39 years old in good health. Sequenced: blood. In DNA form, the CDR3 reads TGTGCCAGCAGAAACCCGCAGGGGTACAATGAGCAGTTCTTC. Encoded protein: CASRNPQGYNEQFF.